Shown below are 26 T cell receptor beta chains from a single sample sequenced in a study of T cells in Graves' hyperthyroidism and ophthalmopathy (dated by TCRdb to the late 2010s). Libraries were constructed by multiplex PCR. Sequencing instrument: Illumina HiSeq 2000. The TCR beta CDR3 regions were amplified from the RNA transcripts. A first-round RT-PCR of the TCR CDR3 used the HTBI primer set with the Qiagen OneStep RT-PCR kit. Using fastp at Q25 and MiXCR, TCRdb reprocessed the public reads and kept productive beta chains. When rows share a CDR3 protein, they turn into one entry using the most common DNA and genes. The sample table records about 770,000 distinct CDR3 sequences; approximately 18% of these occur just once. 16% of the sample lies in the top ten. Sequencing was performed on blood. The source is a woman aged 45-60 years with Graves' hyperthyroidism that later progressed to Graves' ophthalmopathy.

This clonotype was counted many times. The chain couples TRBV7-8 to TRBJ2-7, with D perhaps assigned TRBD1 or TRBD2 (5 bases each). Trimming left V 0 bases short and J 2 bases short, with 14 bases between. This CDR3 spans 16 amino acids. Germline lookup yields CDR1 SGHVS and CDR2 FQNEAQ. The CDR3: CASSLAVPLGPYEQYF. The CDR3 DNA follows: TGTGCCAGCAGCTTAGCCGTGCCGTTGGGACCCTACGAGCAGTACTTC.

This clonotype was counted at least ten times. The genes are TRBV6-1 and TRBJ1-2, with D possibly being TRBD1 (5 bases). Trimming shortened V by 4 bases and J by 5 bases, and 26 bases separated the two germline ends. The CDR3 runs to 18 residues. Germline CDR1 reads MNHNS; CDR2 reads SASEGT. CDR3 sequence reads: CASSGRSRDGQLLYGYTF. The CDR3 bases are TGTGCCAGCAGTGGACGATCCCGGGACGGCCAGCTCCTTTATGGCTACACCTTC.

There are many counts of this clonotype. The rearrangement joins TRBV20-1 to TRBJ1-2, with D maybe TRBD1 (5 bases). V gave up 1 base and J gave up 0 bases, with 9 bases separating them. The CDR3 covers 14 residues. Germline CDR1 is DFQATT and CDR2 is SNEGSKA (reference sequence). The CDR3 sequence: CSARGGTANYGYTF. CDR3 in DNA: TGCAGTGCTAGAGGTGGGACTGCTAACTATGGCTACACCTTC.

The chain combines TRBV3-1 with TRBJ2-7; D is perhaps TRBD1 (6 bases). The V end lost 1 base, the J end lost 0 bases, and 19 bases lay between the germline ends. Germline V gene data show CDR1 as LGHDT and CDR2 as YNNKEL (reference sequence). The CDR3 contains 18 residues. The CDR3 DNA reads as TGTGCCAGCAGCCAAGCTGGGGGCTTCACAGGATTCTCCTACGAGCAGTACTTC. This translates into CASSQAGGFTGFSYEQYF.

The sample holds a few counts of this clonotype. The chain joins TRBV2 to TRBJ2-2; D unresolved. The CDR3 length is 12 residues. CDR1 and CDR2 (germline): SNHLY, FYNNEI. V was clipped by 7 bases and J by 6 bases, with 9 bases between them. For the CDR3, the DNA is TGTGCCAGCAATAAGAGGCCCGGGGAGCTGTTTTTT. It yields the protein CASNKRPGELFF.

The CDR3 coding sequence is TGCGCCAGCAGCTCGGCGGGGGGAAGCACAGATACGCAGTATTTT. Translated, it gives CASSSAGGSTDTQYF. The rearrangement uses TRBV5-1 and TRBJ2-3, with TRBD2 matching over 8 bases. The CDR3 runs 15 residues. The V segment lost 3 bases and the J segment 0 bases; nucleotides outside the gene matches: 3. The V gene's germline CDR1 is SGHRS and CDR2 YFSETQ.

This clonotype appeared a few times. This chain links TRBV5-5 with TRBJ2-7, with D perhaps matching TRBD2 (7 bases). Deletions cut 4 bases from V and 6 bases from J, with 17 bases between. CDR1 and CDR2 (germline): SGHKS, YYEKEE (reference sequence). The CDR3 has 14 amino acids. CDR3 sequence (DNA): TGTGCCAGCAGCGCAAAGTGGGGGGGCGCCGAGCAGTACTTC. Amino acid sequence: CASSAKWGGAEQYF.

About this clonotype: The junction does not match germline at one end; this may be a read error. V is TRBV20-1 and J is TRBJ2-7, with D unclear. Germline V gene sequence: CDR1 DFQATT, CDR2 SNEGSKA (reference sequence). The CDR3 contains 12 residues. The CDR3: CGAGPAGYEQYF. The CDR3 DNA reads as TGCGGTGCCGGGCCGGCTGGCTACGAGCAGTACTTC.

This clonotype was counted a few times. J is TRBJ2-6 and V is TRBV11-2; D is unresolved. Deletions cut 1 base from V and 1 base from J, with 11 bases between. The CDR3 extends over 17 amino acids. Germline assignment: CDR1 SGHAT and CDR2 FQNNGV. In DNA, the CDR3 is TGTGCCAGCAGCTTAGTTGGTGGGTCGTCTGGGGCCAACGTCCTGACTTTC. This gives the protein CASSLVGGSSGANVLTF.

As to this clonotype: One junction end does not reproduce the germline sequence, and a read error may be involved. The rearrangement uses TRBV11-2 and TRBJ1-6, with 10 bases matching TRBD1. Germline lookup yields CDR1 SGHAT and CDR2 FQNNGV. This CDR3 comprises 18 residues. CDR3 amino acids: CASSKSSDRGHVNSSLHF. CDR3 coding DNA: TGTGCCAGCAGCAAATCCTCTGACAGGGGGCATGTTAATTCATCCCTCCACTTT.

This clonotype was detected many times. J is TRBJ1-1 and V is TRBV20-1; D is undetermined. Germline lookup yields CDR1 DFQATT and CDR2 SNEGSKA (reference sequence). The CDR3 spans 16 residues. Trimming removed 0 bases at V and 1 base at J, with 15 bases between. CDR3 residues: CSARDIGPRGNTEAFF. In DNA, the CDR3 is TGCAGTGCTAGAGATATAGGGCCTCGCGGGAACACTGAAGCTTTCTTT.

This clonotype was counted a few times. The chain is built from TRBV6-1 and TRBJ2-3, with 10 bases identical to TRBD1. Per germline, CDR1 MNHNS and CDR2 SASEGT. The length of the CDR3 is 16 residues. With 6 bases clipped from V and 6 bases from J, the junction kept 12 bases outside the gene matches. The DNA for the CDR3 is TGTGCCAGCAGAGGAAGTTCCGGGACAGGGGTTGATACGCAGTATTTT. Its translation: CASRGSSGTGVDTQYF.

CDR3 loop: CASSFGPVETQYF. For the CDR3, the DNA is TGCGCCAGCAGCTTCGGGCCCGTCGAGACCCAGTACTTC. The chain links TRBV5-1 to TRBJ2-5; no firm D call. The CDR3 runs 13 residues. The germline V gene encodes CDR1 SGHRS and CDR2 YFSETQ. Trimming shortened V by 2 bases and J by 5 bases, and 10 bases separated the two germline ends.

The chain uses TRBV5-4 and TRBJ1-1; TRBD1 aligns across 9 bases. The CDR3 runs 15 residues. Germline CDR1 is SGHNT and CDR2 is YYREEE (reference sequence). Trimming removed 5 bases from V and 4 bases from J; junction bases left unmatched: 9. The chain's CDR3 is CASSRGQGFFTEAFF. The CDR3 DNA sequence: TGTGCCAGCAGTCGGGGACAGGGCTTCTTCACTGAAGCTTTCTTT.

This clonotype was observed at least ten times. The chain combines TRBV7-9 with TRBJ2-1, with D perhaps TRBD1 (5 bases). Germline lookup yields CDR1 SEHNR and CDR2 FQNEAQ (reference sequence). The CDR3 runs 18 residues. V was pared by 3 bases and J by 0 bases, with 18 bases between. The CDR3 loop is CASSFAVLGRSSYNEQFF. In DNA, the CDR3 is TGTGCCAGCAGCTTCGCAGTCTTGGGGCGAAGCTCCTACAATGAGCAGTTCTTC.

The chain joins TRBV11-2 to TRBJ2-7; 8 nucleotides match TRBD2. CDR1 and CDR2 (germline): SGHAT, FQNNGV. After removal of 3 bases from V and 1 base from J, the junction contained 5 bases not matched to a gene. This CDR3 has 15 residues. The CDR3 is CASSLGGGKSYEQYF. For the CDR3, the DNA is TGTGCCAGCAGCTTGGGCGGGGGGAAGTCCTACGAGCAGTACTTC. The full variable domain, rest sourced from reference TRBV11-2 and TRBJ2-7, is EAGVAQSPRYKIIEKRQSVAFWCNPISGHATLYWYQQILGQGPKLLIQFQNNGVVDDSQLPKDRFSAERLKGVDSTLKIQPAKLEDSAVYLCASSLGGGKSYEQYFGPGTRLTVT.

This clonotype was counted many times. The chain uses TRBV20-1 and TRBJ2-5; no firm D call. V lost 6 bases, J lost 0 bases, and 11 bases lay in between. Germline-derived CDR1 and CDR2 are DFQATT and SNEGSKA (reference sequence). This CDR3 spans 13 amino acids. The CDR3 loop reads CSAPRGDQETQYF. The CDR3 nucleotides read TGCAGTGCGCCCCGTGGGGACCAAGAGACCCAGTACTTC.

In its sample, this clonotype was seen many times. The chain has TRBV7-8 and TRBJ1-4, with no clear D. The CDR3 spans 15 residues. V lost 1 base, J lost 4 bases, and 10 bases lay in between. CDR1 is SGHVS and CDR2 is FQNEAQ in the germline V gene. In DNA form, the CDR3 reads TGTGCCAGCAGCTTAGGGACTGGACTTAATGAAAAACTGTTTTTT. Translation: CASSLGTGLNEKLFF.

This clonotype was seen only a few times. In DNA, the CDR3 is TGCAGTGCTAGAGATCCGGATTCTGGAAACACCATATATTTT. This translates into CSARDPDSGNTIYF. The chain uses TRBV20-1 and TRBJ1-3; D gene ambiguous. Germline assignment: CDR1 DFQATT and CDR2 SNEGSKA (reference sequence). V lost 0 bases and J lost 1, with 7 bases in between. The CDR3 consists of 14 residues.

This clonotype appeared many times. The chain uses TRBV20-1 and TRBJ1-5, with D perhaps TRBD1 (5 bases). The CDR3 is 16 residues long. CDR1 is DFQATT and CDR2 is SNEGSKA in the germline V gene (reference sequence). Trimming pared 3 bases from V and 0 bases from J, leaving 15 bases between. This chain's CDR3 is CSASLPGKDSNQPQHF. The DNA for the CDR3 is TGCAGTGCTAGTCTGCCAGGGAAGGATAGCAATCAGCCCCAGCATTTT.

J is TRBJ1-3 and V is TRBV12-3 or TRBV12-4, with unresolved D. V gave up 1 base and J gave up 0 bases, with 10 bases separating them. This CDR3 is built from 16 residues. CDR3 DNA sequence: TGTGCCAGCAGTTTAGTCAGTCCCTCCTCTGGAAACACCATATATTTT. Protein sequence: CASSLVSPSSGNTIYF.

This clonotype was counted a few times. This sequence joins TRBV7-6 and TRBJ2-1; the D call may be TRBD1 or TRBD2 (6 bases each). The CDR3 totals 17 residues. Trimming left V 0 bases short and J 7 bases short, with 19 bases between. Per germline, CDR1 SGHVS and CDR2 FNYEAQ. CDR3 in amino acids: CASSLAYSRGPGNEQFF. The CDR3 DNA sequence: TGTGCCAGCAGCTTAGCGTATAGTCGGGGGCCGGGAAATGAGCAGTTCTTC.

This clonotype occurred a few times. The chain recombines TRBV12-3 or TRBV12-4 with TRBJ2-1; 7 bases fit TRBD2. CDR3 length: 14 amino acids. V lost 5 bases and J lost 6; bases outside the gene matches: 7. CDR3 sequence: CASSRSGESNEQFF. The CDR3 region has the DNA TGTGCCAGCAGTCGGAGCGGGGAGAGCAATGAGCAGTTCTTC.

This clonotype was seen a handful of times. This chain connects TRBV30 to TRBJ2-1; D possibly matches TRBD1 or TRBD2 (7 bases each). CDR1 GTSNPN and CDR2 SVGIG come from the germline V gene (reference sequence). The CDR3 sequence is 13 residues long. V was clipped by 4 bases and J by 6 bases, with 13 bases between them. The CDR3 sequence: CAWIQGGGNEQFF. The CDR3 nucleotides read TGTGCCTGGATCCAGGGGGGGGGCAATGAGCAGTTCTTC.

The sample holds many counts of this clonotype. V is TRBV18 and J is TRBJ1-1; 7 bases are shared with TRBD1. Germline loops: CDR1 KGHSH, CDR2 LQKENI. The CDR3 is 15 amino acids. With 1 base clipped from V and 4 bases from J, the junction kept 6 bases outside the gene matches. CDR3 sequence reads: CASSPRQGGGTEAFF. For the CDR3, the DNA is TGTGCCAGCTCACCACGACAGGGAGGTGGCACTGAAGCTTTCTTT. The complete variable domain, with remaining parts taken from reference TRBV18 and TRBJ1-1, reads NAGVMQNPRHLVRRRGQEARLRCSPMKGHSHVYWYRQLPEEGLKFMVYLQKENIIDESGMPKERFSAEFPKEGPSILRIQQVVRGDSAAYFCASSPRQGGGTEAFFGQGTRLTVV.

This clonotype was observed a handful of times. J is TRBJ1-5 and V is TRBV27; no firm D call. CDR1 is MNHEY and CDR2 is SMNVEV in the germline V gene (reference sequence). V shed 3 bases and J shed 2 bases, with 8 bases lying between them. CDR3 length: 14 residues. CDR3 amino acids: CASSLYRGNQPQHF. The CDR3 nucleotides read TGTGCCAGCAGTTTGTATAGGGGCAATCAGCCCCAGCATTTT.